This T cell receptor (beta chain) was obtained from a study of blood T cell repertoires in COVID-19. Assay: immunoSEQ multiplex PCR; the TCRdb copy retains only in-frame clones and omits some. Among about 310,000 clones listed, 75% to 90% were seen once. Participants were aged roughly 18 to 100 years from approximately 23 US areas. Participants had their cohort set by participant-reported clinical history. Recovered status in Cohort 3 required two negative PCRs, clearance, or symptom resolution. The CDR3 spans 12 residues. The germline V gene encodes CDR1 SEHNR and CDR2 FQNEAQ (reference sequence). The V and J ends lost 8 bases and 2 bases, in that order; junction bases with no gene match: 0.

The chain joins TRBV7-9 to TRBJ1-5; 7 positions agree with TRBD1. This sequence originates from a man in his fifties or sixties who had recovered from COVID-19. The material sequenced was PBMCs or T cells enriched from blood (not recorded which). CDR3 DNA sequence: TGTGCCAGCGGACAGGGCAATCAGCCCCAGCATTTT. It translates to CASGQGNQPQHF.